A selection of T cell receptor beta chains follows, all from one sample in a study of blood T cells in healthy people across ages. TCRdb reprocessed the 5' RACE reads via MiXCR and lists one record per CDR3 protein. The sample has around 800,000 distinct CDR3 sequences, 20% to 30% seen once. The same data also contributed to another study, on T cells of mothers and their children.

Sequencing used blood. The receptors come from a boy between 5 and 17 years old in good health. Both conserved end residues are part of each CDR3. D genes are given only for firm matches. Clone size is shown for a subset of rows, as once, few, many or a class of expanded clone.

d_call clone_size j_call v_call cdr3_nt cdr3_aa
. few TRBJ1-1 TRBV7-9 TGTGCCAGCAGCTTCTTACAGAGAGGGACTGAAGCTTTCTTT CASSFLQRGTEAFF
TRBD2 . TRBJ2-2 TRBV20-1 TGCAGTGCTGAGGCCGGGAAAGGACTAGCGGGGGGACGGACCGGGGAGCTGTTTTTT CSAEAGKGLAGGRTGELFF
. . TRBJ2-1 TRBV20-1 TGCAGTGCTAAGGGGTACAATGAGCAGTTCTTC CSAKGYNEQFF
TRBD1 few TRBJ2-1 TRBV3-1 TGTGCCAGCAGCCAAGATCTGGGACAGGGATCCAATGAGCAGTTCTTC CASSQDLGQGSNEQFF
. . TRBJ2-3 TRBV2 TGTGCCAGCAGTGAATATCCAGATGCGCAGTATTTT CASSEYPDAQYF
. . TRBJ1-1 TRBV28 TGTGCCAGCAGGTATCCAGGGTTGTGGACTGAAGCTTTCTTT CASRYPGLWTEAFF
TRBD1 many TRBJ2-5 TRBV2 TGTGCCAGCAGCCTGGGACAGACAGTCCAAGAGACCCAGTACTTC CASSLGQTVQETQYF
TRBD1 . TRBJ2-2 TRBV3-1 TGTGCCAGCAGCCAAGCCCGCCAGGGGGCAAACACCGGGGAGCTGTTTTTT CASSQARQGANTGELFF
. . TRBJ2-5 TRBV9 TGTGCCAGCAGCGTAGACGGGGGGCTCCAAGAGACCCAGTACTTC CASSVDGGLQETQYF
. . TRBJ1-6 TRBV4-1 TGCGCCAGCAGCCAAGATCTGCTGGGGAGCTCCTATAATTCACCCCTCCACTTT CASSQDLLGSSYNSPLHF
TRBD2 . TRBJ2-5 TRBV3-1 TGTGCCAGCAGCCAACCGGGCGGGGGGGACCAAGAGACCCAGTACTTC CASSQPGGGDQETQYF
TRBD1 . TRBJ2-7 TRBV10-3 TGTGCCATCAGAGAGGAGACAGGGATCTACGAGCAGTACTTC CAIREETGIYEQYF
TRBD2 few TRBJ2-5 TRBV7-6 TGTGCCAGCAGGGGACTAGCGGGGACGCAAGAGACCCAGTACTTC CASRGLAGTQETQYF
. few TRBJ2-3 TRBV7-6 TGTGCCAGCAGCTTAGTGAGGGGGGGCGGCACAGATACGCAGTATTTT CASSLVRGGGTDTQYF
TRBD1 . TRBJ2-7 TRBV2 TGTGCCAGCAGTGAGAAGACAGGGGGAGCCTACGAGCAGTACTTC CASSEKTGGAYEQYF
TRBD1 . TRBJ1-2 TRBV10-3 TGTGCCAGCGAGGAGGGGGCGAGCTATGGCTACACCTTC CASEEGASYGYTF
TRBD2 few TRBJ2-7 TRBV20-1 TGCAGTGCTCCCTGGGGGGAAGCGGGGGCCTCCCTCTACGAGCAGTACTTC CSAPWGEAGASLYEQYF
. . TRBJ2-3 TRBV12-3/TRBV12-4 TGTGCCAGCAGTGGGATTGCTAGCACAGATACGCAGTATTTT CASSGIASTDTQYF
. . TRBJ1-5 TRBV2 TGTGCCAGCAGTAGGGGGGTGGTCGGGCAGCCCCAGCATTTT CASSRGVVGQPQHF
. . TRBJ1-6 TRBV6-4 TGTGCCAGCAGTGACCAGGAAGGCTCACCCCTCCACTTT CASSDQEGSPLHF
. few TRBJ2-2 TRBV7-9 TGTGCCAGCAGCGCAGTACAGACAGGGGAGCTGTTTTTT CASSAVQTGELFF
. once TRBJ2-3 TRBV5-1 TGCGCCAGCAGCTTGGGAGCCCAGCCGCAGTATTTT CASSLGAQPQYF
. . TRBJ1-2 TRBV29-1 TGCAGCGTCGGCCTCCGGGACAACTACTATGGCTACACCTTC CSVGLRDNYYGYTF
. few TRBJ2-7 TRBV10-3 TGTGCCATCAGTGAATGGGACACTGGGCGCGAGCAGTACTTC CAISEWDTGREQYF
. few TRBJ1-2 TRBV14 TGTGCCAGCAGCCACCTTGGGGTTGGGACTAACTACGGCTACACCTTC CASSHLGVGTNYGYTF
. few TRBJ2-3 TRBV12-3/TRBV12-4 TGTGCCAGCAGGTCGAGGGGAAGCACAGATACGCAGTATTTT CASRSRGSTDTQYF
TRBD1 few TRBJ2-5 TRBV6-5 TGTGCCAGCAGCAGGACAGGGGCTCGGCAGTACTTC CASSRTGARQYF
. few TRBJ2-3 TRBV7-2 TGTGCCAGCAGCGTCCTGACTAGTGGCCCCACAGATACGCAGTATTTT CASSVLTSGPTDTQYF
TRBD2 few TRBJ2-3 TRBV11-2 TGTGCCAGCAGCTTACTGACTAGCGGAGGGCGCACAGATACGCAGTATTTT CASSLLTSGGRTDTQYF
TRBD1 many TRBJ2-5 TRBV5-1 TGCGCCAGCAGCTCAACAGGGGGCGATGGGACCCAGTACTTC CASSSTGGDGTQYF
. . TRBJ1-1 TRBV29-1 TGCAGCGTGGAGATGGACAGTCAAAGAACTGAAGCTTTCTTT CSVEMDSQRTEAFF
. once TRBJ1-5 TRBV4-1 TGCGCCAGCAGCTTTTCTCGACAGTCAGCCCAGCCCCAGCATTTT CASSFSRQSAQPQHF
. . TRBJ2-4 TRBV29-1 TGCAGCGTTAGCGTCGGCATTCAGTACTTC CSVSVGIQYF
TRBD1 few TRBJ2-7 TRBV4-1 TGCGCCAGCAGCCAATCCCCGGGACAGGCATACGAGCAGTACTTC CASSQSPGQAYEQYF
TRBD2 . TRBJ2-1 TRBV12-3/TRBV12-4 TGTGCCAGCAGTTTAGAGGGTAGCGGGAGGGCCGGGAATGAGCAGTTCTTC CASSLEGSGRAGNEQFF
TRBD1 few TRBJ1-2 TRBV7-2 TGTGCCAGCAGCTTAGGACAGGGTGGACCTGGCTACACCTTC CASSLGQGGPGYTF
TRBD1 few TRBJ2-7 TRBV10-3 TGTGCCATCAGTGAATCGGACAGGGTGTACGAGCAGTACTTC CAISESDRVYEQYF
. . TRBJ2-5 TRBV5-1 TGCGCCAGCAGCTTCACTGGTGACAGTACCGCAGGGACCCAGTACTTC CASSFTGDSTAGTQYF
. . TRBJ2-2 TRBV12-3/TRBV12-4 TGTGCCAGCACTCCCATAACGACAGGGAACACCGGGGAGCTGTTTTTT CASTPITTGNTGELFF
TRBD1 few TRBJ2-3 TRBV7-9 TGTGCCAGCAGCCCACCCATACCACAGGGGTTGCTTACAGATACGCAGTATTTT CASSPPIPQGLLTDTQYF
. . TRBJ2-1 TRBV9 TGTGCCAGCAGCGTAGAATGGGGATCCTACAATGAGCAGTTCTTC CASSVEWGSYNEQFF
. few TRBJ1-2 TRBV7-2 TGTGCCAGCAGCTTAGTTACGACAATCTATGGCTACACCTTC CASSLVTTIYGYTF
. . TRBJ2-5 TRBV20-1 TGCAGTGCCGGGGGAACGAGGGGAGAGACCCAGTACTTC CSAGGTRGETQYF
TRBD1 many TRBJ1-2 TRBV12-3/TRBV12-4 TGTGCCAGCAGTCGTCCTGACAGGGGGGCCTATGGCTACACCTTC CASSRPDRGAYGYTF
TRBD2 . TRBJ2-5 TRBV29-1 TGCAGCGTTGAAGATGGATATAGCGGGGGGTCGGAGACCCAGTACTTC CSVEDGYSGGSETQYF